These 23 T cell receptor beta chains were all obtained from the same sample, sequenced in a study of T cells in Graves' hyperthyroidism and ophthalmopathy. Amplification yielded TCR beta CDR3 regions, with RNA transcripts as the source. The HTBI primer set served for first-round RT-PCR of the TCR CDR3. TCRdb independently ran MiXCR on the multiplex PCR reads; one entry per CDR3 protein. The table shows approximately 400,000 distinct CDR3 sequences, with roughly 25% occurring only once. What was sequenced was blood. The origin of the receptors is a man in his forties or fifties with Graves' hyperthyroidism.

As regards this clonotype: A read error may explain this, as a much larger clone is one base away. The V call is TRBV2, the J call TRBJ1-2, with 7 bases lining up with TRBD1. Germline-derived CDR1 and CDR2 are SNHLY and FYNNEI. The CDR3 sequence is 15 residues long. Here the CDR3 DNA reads TGTGTCAGCAACGAAGACAGGGAGGCTTTCGGTGGCTACACCTTC. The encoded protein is CVSNEDREAFGGYTF.

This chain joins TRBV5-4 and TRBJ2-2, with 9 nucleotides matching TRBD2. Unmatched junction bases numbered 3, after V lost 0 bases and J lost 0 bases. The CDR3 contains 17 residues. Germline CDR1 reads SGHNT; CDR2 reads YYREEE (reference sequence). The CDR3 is CASSLGLAEANTGELFF. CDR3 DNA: TGTGCCAGCAGCTTGGGACTAGCGGAAGCGAACACCGGGGAGCTGTTTTTT.

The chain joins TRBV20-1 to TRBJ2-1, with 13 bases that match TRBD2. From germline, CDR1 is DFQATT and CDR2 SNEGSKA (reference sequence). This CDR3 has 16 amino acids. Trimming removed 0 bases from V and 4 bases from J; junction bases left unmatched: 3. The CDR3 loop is CSARDRGLAGYNEQFF. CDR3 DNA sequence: TGCAGTGCTAGAGACCGGGGACTAGCGGGATACAATGAGCAGTTCTTC.

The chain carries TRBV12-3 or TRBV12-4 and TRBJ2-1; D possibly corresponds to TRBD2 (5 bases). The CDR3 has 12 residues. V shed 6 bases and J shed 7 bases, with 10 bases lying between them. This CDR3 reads CASRTTSNEQFF. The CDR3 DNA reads TGTGCCAGCAGGACTACCTCTAATGAGCAGTTCTTC.

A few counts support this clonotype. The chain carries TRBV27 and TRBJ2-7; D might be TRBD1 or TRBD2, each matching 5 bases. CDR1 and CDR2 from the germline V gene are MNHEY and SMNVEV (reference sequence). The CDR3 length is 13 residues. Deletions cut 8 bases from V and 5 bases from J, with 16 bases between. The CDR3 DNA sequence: TGTGCCAGCTCCGCGAGGGGCTTGGACGAGCAGTACTTC. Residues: CASSARGLDEQYF.

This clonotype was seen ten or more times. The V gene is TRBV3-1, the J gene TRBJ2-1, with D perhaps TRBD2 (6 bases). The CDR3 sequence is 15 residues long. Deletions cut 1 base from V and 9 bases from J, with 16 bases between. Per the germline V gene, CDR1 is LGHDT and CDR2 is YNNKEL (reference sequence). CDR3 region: CASSQVSGDGSEQFF. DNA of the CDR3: TGTGCCAGCAGCCAAGTTTCGGGAGATGGTAGTGAGCAGTTCTTC.

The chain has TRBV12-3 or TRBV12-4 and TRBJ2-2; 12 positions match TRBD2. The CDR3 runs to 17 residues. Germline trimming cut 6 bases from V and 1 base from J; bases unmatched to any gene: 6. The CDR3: CASRSTSGRLNTGELFF. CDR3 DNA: TGTGCCAGCAGGTCGACTAGCGGGAGATTGAACACCGGGGAGCTGTTTTTT.

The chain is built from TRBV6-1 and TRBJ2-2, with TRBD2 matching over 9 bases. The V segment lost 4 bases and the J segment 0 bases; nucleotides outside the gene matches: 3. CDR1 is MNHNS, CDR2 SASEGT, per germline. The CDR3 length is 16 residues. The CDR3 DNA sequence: TGTGCCAGCAGTGCGACTAGCGGAACGAACACCGGGGAGCTGTTTTTT. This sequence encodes CASSATSGTNTGELFF.

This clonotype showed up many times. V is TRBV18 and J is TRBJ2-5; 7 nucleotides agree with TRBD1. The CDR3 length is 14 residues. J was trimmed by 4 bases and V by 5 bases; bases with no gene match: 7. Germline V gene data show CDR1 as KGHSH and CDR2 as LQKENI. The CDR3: CASSDGQAIETQYF. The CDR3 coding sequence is TGTGCCAGCTCAGATGGACAGGCAATAGAGACCCAGTACTTC.

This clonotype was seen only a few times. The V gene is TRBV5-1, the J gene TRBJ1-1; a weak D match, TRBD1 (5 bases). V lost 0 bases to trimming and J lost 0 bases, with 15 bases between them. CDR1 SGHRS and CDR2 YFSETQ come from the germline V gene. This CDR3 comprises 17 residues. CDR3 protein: CASSLGWRGTLNTEAFF. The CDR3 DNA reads TGCGCCAGCAGCTTGGGGTGGAGGGGAACCCTGAACACTGAAGCTTTCTTT. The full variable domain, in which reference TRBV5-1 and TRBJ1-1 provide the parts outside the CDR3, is KAGVTQTPRYLIKTRGQQVTLSCSPISGHRSVSWYQQTPGQGLQFLFEYFSETQRNKGNFPGRFSGRQFSNSRSEMNVSTLELGDSALYLCASSLGWRGTLNTEAFFGQGTRLTVV.

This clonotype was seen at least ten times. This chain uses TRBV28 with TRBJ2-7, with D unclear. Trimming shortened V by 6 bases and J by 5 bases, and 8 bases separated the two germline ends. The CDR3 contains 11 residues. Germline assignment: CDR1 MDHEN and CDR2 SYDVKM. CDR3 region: CASSDYNEQYF. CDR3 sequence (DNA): TGTGCCAGCAGCGATTACAACGAGCAGTACTTC.

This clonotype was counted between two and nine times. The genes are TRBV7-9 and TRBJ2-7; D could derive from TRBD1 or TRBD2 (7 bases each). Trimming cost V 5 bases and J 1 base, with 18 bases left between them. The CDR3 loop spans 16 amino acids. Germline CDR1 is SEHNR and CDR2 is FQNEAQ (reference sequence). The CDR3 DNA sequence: TGTGCCAGCAGCCCCTTGCGGGGGACAGATTCCTACGAGCAGTACTTC. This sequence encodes CASSPLRGTDSYEQYF.

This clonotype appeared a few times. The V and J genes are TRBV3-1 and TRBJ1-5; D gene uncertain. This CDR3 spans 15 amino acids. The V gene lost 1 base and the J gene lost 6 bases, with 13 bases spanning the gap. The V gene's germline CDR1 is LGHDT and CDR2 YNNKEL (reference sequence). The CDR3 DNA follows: TGTGCCAGCAGCCAAGGTGTTTCTGTCGGTCAGCCCCAGCATTTT. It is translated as CASSQGVSVGQPQHF.

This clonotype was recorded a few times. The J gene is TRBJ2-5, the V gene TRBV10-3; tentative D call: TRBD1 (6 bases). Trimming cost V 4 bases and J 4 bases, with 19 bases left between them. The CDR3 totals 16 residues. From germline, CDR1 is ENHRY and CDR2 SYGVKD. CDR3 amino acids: CAISGASEQDRETQYF. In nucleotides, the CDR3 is TGTGCCATCAGTGGGGCTTCTGAGCAGGACAGAGAGACCCAGTACTTC.

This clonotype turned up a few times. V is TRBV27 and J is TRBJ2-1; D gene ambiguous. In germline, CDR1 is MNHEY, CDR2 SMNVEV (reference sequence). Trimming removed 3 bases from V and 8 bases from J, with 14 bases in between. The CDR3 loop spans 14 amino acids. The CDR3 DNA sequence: TGTGCCAGCAGTTTGATATGGACCTCCCATGAGCAGTTCTTC. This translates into CASSLIWTSHEQFF.

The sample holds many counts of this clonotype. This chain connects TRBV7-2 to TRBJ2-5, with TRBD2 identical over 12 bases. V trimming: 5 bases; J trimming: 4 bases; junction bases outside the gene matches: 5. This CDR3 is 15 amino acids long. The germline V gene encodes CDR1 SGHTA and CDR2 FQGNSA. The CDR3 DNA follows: TGTGCCAGCAGCCCGACTAGCGGGAGTGCAGAGACCCAGTACTTC. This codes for CASSPTSGSAETQYF.

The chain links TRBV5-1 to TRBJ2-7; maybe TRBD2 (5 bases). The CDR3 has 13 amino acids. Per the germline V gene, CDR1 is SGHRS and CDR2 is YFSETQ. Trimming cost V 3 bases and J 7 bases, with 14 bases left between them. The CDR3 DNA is TGCGCCAGCAGCTATGGACTCACTCGGGAGCAGTACTTC. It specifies CASSYGLTREQYF.

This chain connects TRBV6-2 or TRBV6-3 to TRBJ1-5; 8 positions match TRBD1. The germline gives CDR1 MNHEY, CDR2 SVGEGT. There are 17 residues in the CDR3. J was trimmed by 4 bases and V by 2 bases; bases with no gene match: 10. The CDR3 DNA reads TGTGCCAGCAGTTACCTTGTTCAGGGGGCGCAGAATCAGCCCCAGCATTTT. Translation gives CASSYLVQGAQNQPQHF.

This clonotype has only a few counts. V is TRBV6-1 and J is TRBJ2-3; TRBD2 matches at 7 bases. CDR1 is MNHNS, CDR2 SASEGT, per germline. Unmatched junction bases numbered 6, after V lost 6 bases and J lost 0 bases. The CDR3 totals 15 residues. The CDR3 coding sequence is TGTGCCAGCAGGTTAGCGGGCACTAGCACAGATACGCAGTATTTT. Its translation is CASRLAGTSTDTQYF.

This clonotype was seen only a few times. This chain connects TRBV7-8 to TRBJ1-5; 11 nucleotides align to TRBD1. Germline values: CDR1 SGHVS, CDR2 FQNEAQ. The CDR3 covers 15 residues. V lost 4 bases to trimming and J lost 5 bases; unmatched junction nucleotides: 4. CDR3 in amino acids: CASSSGTGGHQPQHF. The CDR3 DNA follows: TGTGCCAGCAGCTCGGGGACAGGGGGGCATCAGCCCCAGCATTTT.

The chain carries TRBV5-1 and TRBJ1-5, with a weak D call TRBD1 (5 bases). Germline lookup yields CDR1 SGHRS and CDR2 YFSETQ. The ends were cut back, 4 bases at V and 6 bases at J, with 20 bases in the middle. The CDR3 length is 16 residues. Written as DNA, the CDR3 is TGCGCCAGCAGCCCCGGGGCTCCCGAAGGGAGTCAGCCCCAGCATTTT. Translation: CASSPGAPEGSQPQHF.

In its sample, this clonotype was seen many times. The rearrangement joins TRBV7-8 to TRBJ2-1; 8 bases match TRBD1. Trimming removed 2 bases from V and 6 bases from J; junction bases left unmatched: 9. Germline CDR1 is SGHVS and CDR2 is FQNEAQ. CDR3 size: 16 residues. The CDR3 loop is CASSLREQGVGNEQFF. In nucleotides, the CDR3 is TGTGCCAGCAGCTTAAGGGAACAGGGGGTTGGCAATGAGCAGTTCTTC.

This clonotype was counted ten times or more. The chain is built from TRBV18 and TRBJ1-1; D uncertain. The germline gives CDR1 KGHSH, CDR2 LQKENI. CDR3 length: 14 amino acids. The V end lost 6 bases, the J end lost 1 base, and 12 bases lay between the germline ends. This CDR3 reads CASSRGRSNTEAFF. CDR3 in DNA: TGTGCCAGCTCTCGCGGACGCTCGAACACTGAAGCTTTCTTT. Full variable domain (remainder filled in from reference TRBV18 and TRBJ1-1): NAGVMQNPRHLVRRRGQEARLRCSPMKGHSHVYWYRQLPEEGLKFMVYLQKENIIDESGMPKERFSAEFPKEGPSILRIQQVVRGDSAAYFCASSRGRSNTEAFFGQGTRLTVV.